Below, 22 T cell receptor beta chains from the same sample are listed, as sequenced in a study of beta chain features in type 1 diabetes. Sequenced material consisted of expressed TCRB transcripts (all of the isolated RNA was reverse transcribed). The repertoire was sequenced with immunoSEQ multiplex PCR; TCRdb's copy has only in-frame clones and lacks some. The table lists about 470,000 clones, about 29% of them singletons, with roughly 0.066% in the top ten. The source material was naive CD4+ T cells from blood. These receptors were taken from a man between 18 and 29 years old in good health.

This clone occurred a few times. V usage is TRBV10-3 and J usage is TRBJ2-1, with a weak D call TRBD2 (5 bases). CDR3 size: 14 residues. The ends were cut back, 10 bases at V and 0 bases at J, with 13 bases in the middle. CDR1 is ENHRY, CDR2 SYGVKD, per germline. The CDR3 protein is CATLAGSSYNEQFF. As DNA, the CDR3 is TGTGCCACGCTAGCTGGGAGCTCCTACAATGAGCAGTTCTTC.

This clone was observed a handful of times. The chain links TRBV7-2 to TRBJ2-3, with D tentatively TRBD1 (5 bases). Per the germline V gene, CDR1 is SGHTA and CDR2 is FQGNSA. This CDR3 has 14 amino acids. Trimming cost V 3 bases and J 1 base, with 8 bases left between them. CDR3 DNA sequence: TGTACCAGCAGCTTCGGACACGGCACAGATACGCAGTATTTT. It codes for CTSSFGHGTDTQYF.

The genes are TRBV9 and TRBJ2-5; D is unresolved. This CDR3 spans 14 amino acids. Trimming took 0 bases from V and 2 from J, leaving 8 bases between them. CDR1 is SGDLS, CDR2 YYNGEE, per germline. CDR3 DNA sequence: TGTGCCAGCAGCGTAGAGGTTTGGCAAGAGACCCAGTACTTC. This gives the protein CASSVEVWQETQYF.

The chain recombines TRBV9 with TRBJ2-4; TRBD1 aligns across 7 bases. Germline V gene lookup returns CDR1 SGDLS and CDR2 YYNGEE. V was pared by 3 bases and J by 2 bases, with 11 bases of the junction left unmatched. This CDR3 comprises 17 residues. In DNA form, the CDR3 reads TGTGCCAGCAGCGACCGAAGGACAGGTTCCCCCAAAAACATTCAGTACTTC. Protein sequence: CASSDRRTGSPKNIQYF.

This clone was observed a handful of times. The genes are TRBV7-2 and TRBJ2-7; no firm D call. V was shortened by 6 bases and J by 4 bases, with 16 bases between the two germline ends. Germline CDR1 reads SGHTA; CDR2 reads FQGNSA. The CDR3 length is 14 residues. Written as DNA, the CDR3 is TGTGCCAGCAGTCCCAGATTCTACGATTACGAGCAGTACTTC. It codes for CASSPRFYDYEQYF.

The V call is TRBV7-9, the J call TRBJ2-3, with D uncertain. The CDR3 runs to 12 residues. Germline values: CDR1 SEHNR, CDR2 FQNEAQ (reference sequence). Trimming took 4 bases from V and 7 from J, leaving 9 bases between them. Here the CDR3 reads CASSSDRYTQYF. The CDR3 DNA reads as TGTGCCAGCAGCTCTGACCGATATACGCAGTATTTT. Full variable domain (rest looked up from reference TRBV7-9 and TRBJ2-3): DTGVSQNPRHKITKRGQNVTFRCDPISEHNRLYWYRQTLGQGPEFLTYFQNEAQLEKSRLLSDRFSAERPKGSFSTLEIQRTEQGDSAMYLCASSSDRYTQYFGPGTRLTVL.

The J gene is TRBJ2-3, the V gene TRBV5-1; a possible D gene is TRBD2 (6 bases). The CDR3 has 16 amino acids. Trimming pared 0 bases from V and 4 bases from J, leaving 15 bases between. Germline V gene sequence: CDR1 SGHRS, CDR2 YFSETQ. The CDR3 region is CASSLGVTGAADTQYF. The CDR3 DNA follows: TGCGCCAGCAGCTTGGGAGTCACGGGAGCGGCAGATACGCAGTATTTT.

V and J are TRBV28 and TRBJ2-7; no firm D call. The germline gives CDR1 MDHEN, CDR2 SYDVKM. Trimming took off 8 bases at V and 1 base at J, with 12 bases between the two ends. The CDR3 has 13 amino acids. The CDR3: CASSVLTSYEQYF. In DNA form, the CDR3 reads TGTGCCAGCTCAGTCTTAACGTCCTACGAGCAGTACTTC.

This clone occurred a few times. The CDR3 reads CASSRTYGARNEQFF. CDR3 coding DNA: TGTGCCAGCAGCCGGACTTATGGGGCTAGGAATGAGCAGTTCTTC. The chain couples TRBV14 to TRBJ2-1, with D tentatively TRBD1 or TRBD2 (5 bases each). The CDR3 covers 15 residues. V was cut by 4 bases and J by 7 bases, with 17 bases left in between. Germline loops: CDR1 SGHDN, CDR2 FVKESK.

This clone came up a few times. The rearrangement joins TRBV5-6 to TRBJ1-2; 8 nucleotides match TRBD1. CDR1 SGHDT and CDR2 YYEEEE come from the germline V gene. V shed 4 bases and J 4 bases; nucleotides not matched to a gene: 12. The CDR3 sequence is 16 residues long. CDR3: CASSTVRQGIAYGYTF. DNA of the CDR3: TGTGCCAGCAGCACTGTACGACAGGGGATCGCCTATGGCTACACCTTC.

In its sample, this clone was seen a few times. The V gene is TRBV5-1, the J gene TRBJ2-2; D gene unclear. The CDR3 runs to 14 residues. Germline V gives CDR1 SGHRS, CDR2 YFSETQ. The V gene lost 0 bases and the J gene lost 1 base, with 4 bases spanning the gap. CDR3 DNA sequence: TGCGCCAGCAGCTTGGCCATGAACACCGGGGAGCTGTTTTTT. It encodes CASSLAMNTGELFF.

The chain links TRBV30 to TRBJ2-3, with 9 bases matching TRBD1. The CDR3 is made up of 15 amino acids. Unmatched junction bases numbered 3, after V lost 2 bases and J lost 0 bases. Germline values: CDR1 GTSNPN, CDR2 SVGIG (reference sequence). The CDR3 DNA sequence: TGTGCCTGGAGTAAGGGACAGGGAAGCACAGATACGCAGTATTTT. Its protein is CAWSKGQGSTDTQYF.

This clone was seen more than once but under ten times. CDR3 bases: TGTGCCAGCAGCGTAGAGCCCAAGCGGGAGCAGTTCTTC. Translation: CASSVEPKREQFF. The V and J genes are TRBV9 and TRBJ2-1; TRBD2 is a possible D gene (5 bases). CDR1 is SGDLS, CDR2 YYNGEE, per germline. Trimming pared 0 bases from V and 10 bases from J, leaving 11 bases between. The CDR3 extends over 13 amino acids. Variable domain in full (rest from reference TRBV9 and TRBJ2-1): DSGVTQTPKHLITATGQRVTLRCSPRSGDLSVYWYQQSLDQGLQFLIQYYNGEERAKGNILERFSAQQFPDLHSELNLSSLELGDSALYFCASSVEPKREQFFGPGTRLTVL.

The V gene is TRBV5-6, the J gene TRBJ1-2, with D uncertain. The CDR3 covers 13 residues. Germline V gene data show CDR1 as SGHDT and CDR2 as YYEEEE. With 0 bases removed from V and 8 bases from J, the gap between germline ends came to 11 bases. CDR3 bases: TGTGCCAGCAGCTTGGACCGACAATACGGCTACACCTTC. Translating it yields CASSLDRQYGYTF. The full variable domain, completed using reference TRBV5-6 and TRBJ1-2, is DAGVTQSPTHLIKTRGQQVTLRCSPKSGHDTVSWYQQALGQGPQFIFQYYEEEERQRGNFPDRFSGHQFPNYSSELNVNALLLGDSALYLCASSLDRQYGYTFGSGTRLTVV.

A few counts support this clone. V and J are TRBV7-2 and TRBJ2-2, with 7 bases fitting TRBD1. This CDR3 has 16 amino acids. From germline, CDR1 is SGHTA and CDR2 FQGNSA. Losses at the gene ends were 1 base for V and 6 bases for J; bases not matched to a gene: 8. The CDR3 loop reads CASSLEGQPAAGELFF. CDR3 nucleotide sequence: TGTGCCAGCAGCTTAGAGGGACAGCCTGCGGCCGGGGAGCTGTTTTTT.

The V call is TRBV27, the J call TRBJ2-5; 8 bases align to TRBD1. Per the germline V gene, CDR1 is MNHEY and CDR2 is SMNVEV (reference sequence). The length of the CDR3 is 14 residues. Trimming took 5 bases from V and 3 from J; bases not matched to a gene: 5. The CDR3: CASSRKTGEETQYF. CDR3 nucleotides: TGTGCCAGCAGTCGGAAGACAGGGGAAGAGACCCAGTACTTC.

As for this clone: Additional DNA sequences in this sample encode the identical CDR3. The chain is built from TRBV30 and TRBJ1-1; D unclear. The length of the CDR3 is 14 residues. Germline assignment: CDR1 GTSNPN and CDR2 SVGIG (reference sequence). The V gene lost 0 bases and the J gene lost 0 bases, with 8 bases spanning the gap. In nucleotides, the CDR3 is TGTGCCTGGAGTGTACGGCGTTTGAACACTGAAGCTTTCTTT. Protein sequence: CAWSVRRLNTEAFF.

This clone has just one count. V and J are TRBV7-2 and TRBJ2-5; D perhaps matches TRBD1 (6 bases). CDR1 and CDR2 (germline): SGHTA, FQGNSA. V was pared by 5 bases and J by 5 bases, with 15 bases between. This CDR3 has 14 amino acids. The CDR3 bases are TGTGCCAGCAGCGTACAGGGATCCGGGGAGACCCAGTACTTC. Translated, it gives CASSVQGSGETQYF.

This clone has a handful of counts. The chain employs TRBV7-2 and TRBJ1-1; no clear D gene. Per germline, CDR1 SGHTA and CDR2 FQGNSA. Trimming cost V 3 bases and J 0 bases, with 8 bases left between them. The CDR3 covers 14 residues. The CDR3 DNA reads TGTGCCAGCAGCTTCTCAAGGGTGAACACTGAAGCTTTCTTT. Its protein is CASSFSRVNTEAFF.

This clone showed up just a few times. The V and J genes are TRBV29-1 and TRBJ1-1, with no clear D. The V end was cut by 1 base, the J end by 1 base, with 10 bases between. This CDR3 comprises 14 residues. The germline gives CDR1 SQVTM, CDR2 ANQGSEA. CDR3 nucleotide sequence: TGCAGCGTTGAAGTTCCAGCGAGGAACACTGAAGCTTTCTTT. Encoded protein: CSVEVPARNTEAFF.

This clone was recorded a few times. Here the CDR3 DNA reads TGCGCCAGCAGCTTGGCAGGGGGCGCGAATTACGAGCAGTACTTC. Amino acids: CASSLAGGANYEQYF. V usage is TRBV5-1 and J usage is TRBJ2-7; 8 bases agree with TRBD1. J gave up 4 bases and V 0 bases, and 6 bases lay outside the gene matches. Germline V lookup: CDR1 SGHRS, CDR2 YFSETQ. The CDR3 totals 15 residues.

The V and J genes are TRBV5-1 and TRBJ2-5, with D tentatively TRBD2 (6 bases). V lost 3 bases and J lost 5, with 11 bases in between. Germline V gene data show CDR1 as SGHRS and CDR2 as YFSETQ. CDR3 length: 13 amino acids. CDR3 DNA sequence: TGCGCCAGCAGCTCACGGGAGTATGAGACCCAGTACTTC. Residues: CASSSREYETQYF.